One sample yielded the 9 T cell receptor beta chains listed below, sequenced in a study of HIV-infected patients and healthy controls. The repertoire came from unfractionated whole blood and reflected all unsorted peripheral T cells. cDNA was made from 400 to 500 ng RNA using alpha and beta constant primers. Alpha and beta chain libraries were made separately by chain-specific third strand synthesis with multiplexing indices. From the 5' RACE reads, TCRdb called clonotypes with MiXCR, one entry per CDR3 protein. The data show roughly 25,000 distinct CDR3 sequences, with roughly 7.9% seen just once and almost 4% held by the top ten. Sequencing was performed on blood. These receptors were taken from an adult in good health.

This clonotype was found many times. V usage is TRBV7-9 and J usage is TRBJ1-4; 7 nucleotides agree with TRBD1. Germline V lookup: CDR1 SEHNR, CDR2 FQNEAQ (reference sequence). V lost 5 bases, J lost 7 bases, and 7 bases stayed unmatched. The CDR3 consists of 14 residues. The CDR3 protein is CASSQDRASEKLFF. The CDR3 coding sequence is TGTGCCAGCAGCCAAGACAGGGCCAGTGAAAAACTGTTTTTT.

This clonotype was recorded at least ten times. This chain joins TRBV2 and TRBJ2-7; 11 bases agree with TRBD1. The CDR3 spans 13 residues. Unmatched junction bases numbered 6, after V lost 7 bases and J lost 7 bases. Germline loops: CDR1 SNHLY, CDR2 FYNNEI. The CDR3 spells CASTGQGALEQYF. The CDR3 nucleotides read TGTGCCAGCACCGGACAGGGGGCGCTTGAGCAGTACTTC.

This clonotype is categorized as medium-sized. The rearrangement joins TRBV2 to TRBJ2-7; 13 nucleotides agree with TRBD2. V shed 10 bases, J shed 4 bases, and the junction held 7 bases outside the gene matches. CDR1 is SNHLY and CDR2 is FYNNEI in the germline V gene. The CDR3 sequence is 14 residues long. CDR3 region: CAIIGTSGVYEQYF. The CDR3, as DNA: TGTGCCATCATCGGGACTAGCGGGGTTTACGAGCAGTACTTC. Based on the CDR3 plus reference TRBV2 and TRBJ2-7, the full variable domain is EPEVTQTPSHQVTQMGQEVILRCVPISNHLYFYWYRQILGQKVEFLVSFYNNEISEKSEIFDDQFSVERPDGSNFTLKIRSTKLEDSAMYFCAIIGTSGVYEQYFGPGTRLTVT.

The sample holds many counts of this clonotype. V and J are TRBV20-1 and TRBJ1-5; TRBD1 is a possible D gene (5 bases). Per germline, CDR1 DFQATT and CDR2 SNEGSKA (reference sequence). Trimming removed 3 bases from V and 5 bases from J, with 11 bases in between. This CDR3 comprises 13 residues. For the CDR3, the DNA is TGCAGTGCTAGTCCAGGGAGCGATCAGCCCCAGCATTTT. Encoded protein: CSASPGSDQPQHF.

V and J are TRBV27 and TRBJ1-4; 8 positions match TRBD1. The germline V gene has CDR1 MNHEY and CDR2 SMNVEV (reference sequence). Trimming took 6 bases from V and 7 from J; bases not matched to a gene: 10. CDR3 length equals 15 residues. The CDR3 nucleotides read TGTGCCAGCAGGACGATCAGGGGGCTGGGTGAAAAACTGTTTTTT. Translation gives CASRTIRGLGEKLFF.

This clonotype was found a few times. This rearrangement joins TRBV30 to TRBJ2-7; 10 positions match TRBD1. Germline CDR1 GTSNPN, CDR2 SVGIG (reference sequence). The CDR3 runs to 14 residues. Trimming cost V 2 bases and J 3 bases; bases outside gene matches: 4. CDR3 coding DNA: TGTGCCTGGAGTACCGGGACAGGGGTCTACGAGCAGTACTTC. Translating gives CAWSTGTGVYEQYF.

At least ten counts were recorded for this clonotype. The CDR3 reads CASSPGTSGGSSPYNEQFF. Here the CDR3 DNA reads TGTGCCAGCAGCCCCGGGACTAGCGGGGGGTCTAGTCCCTACAATGAGCAGTTCTTC. The genes are TRBV13 and TRBJ2-1; 15 nucleotides agree with TRBD2. Germline V gives CDR1 PRHDT, CDR2 FYEKMQ (reference sequence). V trimming: 5 bases; J trimming: 2 bases; junction bases outside the gene matches: 10. The CDR3 covers 19 residues. Drawing the rest from reference TRBV13 and TRBJ2-1, the complete variable domain is AAGVIQSPRHLIKEKRETATLKCYPIPRHDTVYWYQQGPGQDPQFLISFYEKMQSDKGSIPDRFSAQQFSDYHSELNMSSLELGDSALYFCASSPGTSGGSSPYNEQFFGPGTRLTVL.

This clonotype has at least ten counts. This chain connects TRBV7-9 to TRBJ1-1; 9 bases match TRBD1. Germline lookup yields CDR1 SEHNR and CDR2 FQNEAQ (reference sequence). There are 16 residues in the CDR3. Trimming took 0 bases from V and 7 from J; bases not matched to a gene: 9. The CDR3 region has the DNA TGTGCCAGCAGCTTAGCGCTCGGGACAGGGAAGGTTGAAGCTTTCTTT. This gives the protein CASSLALGTGKVEAFF.

This clonotype was counted at least ten times. The chain recombines TRBV6-5 with TRBJ1-2; TRBD1 might be the D (5 bases). CDR3 length: 16 residues. Germline CDR1 MNHEY, CDR2 SVGAGI. The V end was cut by 5 bases, the J end by 0 bases, with 16 bases between. CDR3 in DNA: TGTGCCAGCAGTCCTTGGTCCGGGACGGCTAACTATGGCTACACCTTC. Amino acid sequence: CASSPWSGTANYGYTF.